The 5 T cell receptor beta chains below were found in one sample sequenced in a study of blood T cell repertoires in COVID-19. Clones were read by immunoSEQ multiplex PCR, and TCRdb kept only the in-frame ones, dropping some. This sample has fewer than 250,000 clones, with 92% found just once. The sample comprised peripheral blood. All receptors derive from a man younger than 45 with COVID-19, enrolled during active disease.

Ten or more counts support this clone. This chain links TRBV6-2 or TRBV6-3 with TRBJ1-2; 7 bases match TRBD1. V shed 0 bases and J 4 bases; nucleotides not matched to a gene: 2. Germline V gene data show CDR1 as MNHEY and CDR2 as SVGEGT. The CDR3 sequence is 14 residues long. The CDR3 region is CASSYSTGLYGYTF. In DNA form, the CDR3 reads TGTGCCAGCAGTTACTCGACAGGGCTCTATGGCTACACCTTC.

V usage is TRBV19 and J usage is TRBJ2-6, with D perhaps TRBD2 (6 bases). CDR1 is LNHDA and CDR2 is SQIVND in the germline V gene (reference sequence). The ends were cut back, 1 base at V and 6 bases at J, with 10 bases in the middle. The CDR3 length is 15 residues. The CDR3 coding sequence is TGTGCCAGTAGTATAGGAGGGCGGGAGGCCAACGTCCTGACTTTC. Its translation is CASSIGGREANVLTF.

CDR3 residues: CASEGSGNTIYF. The CDR3 DNA follows: TGTGCCTCCGAGGGCTCTGGAAACACCATATATTTT. V and J are TRBV10-3 and TRBJ1-3; no reliable D call. Germline V lookup: CDR1 ENHRY, CDR2 SYGVKD. V was clipped by 11 bases and J by 0 bases, with 8 bases between them. The CDR3 is made up of 12 amino acids.

V and J are TRBV5-5 and TRBJ1-3, with D possibly being TRBD1 (6 bases). CDR1 is SGHKS, CDR2 YYEKEE, per germline (reference sequence). The CDR3 spans 15 residues. V was shortened by 3 bases and J by 0 bases, with 10 bases between the two germline ends. The DNA of the CDR3 is TGTGCCAGCAGCTCTTACAGGGACTCTGGAAACACCATATATTTT. Translation gives CASSSYRDSGNTIYF.

This chain uses TRBV18 with TRBJ2-7; 11 nucleotides align to TRBD1. Germline trimming cut 6 bases from V and 3 bases from J; bases unmatched to any gene: 4. CDR1 and CDR2 from the germline V gene are KGHSH and LQKENI. The CDR3 length is 14 residues. CDR3 sequence (DNA): TGTGCCAGCTCGGGCGGGACAGGGGGCTACGAGCAGTACTTC. Its protein is CASSGGTGGYEQYF.